These T cell receptor beta chains were read from a single sample in a study of T-cell memory formation after mild COVID-19. TCRdb re-analysed the 5' RACE reads in MiXCR, keeping a single row per CDR3 protein. The repertoire holds some 450,000 distinct CDR3 sequences, with more than 15% as singletons. Sequencing was done on a sample of PBMCs or a T cell subset sorted from them (not recorded which). The receptors were gathered from a man between 18 and 35 years old who had mild COVID-19 (a few samples of this study predate the infection). Cell type and time point are not known. Both conserved end residues are part of each CDR3. The D gene is left open where the match is weak. Only some rows state a clone size, as once, few, many or a class for expanded clones.

v_gene	j_gene	d_gene	abundance	CDR3aa	CDR3nt
TRBV6-5	TRBJ2-5	NA	few	CASSRVGARTQYF	TGTGCCAGCAGCCGCGTTGGGGCCAGGACCCAGTACTTC
TRBV19	TRBJ2-2	NA	NA	CATTRWRGDTGELFF	TGTGCCACCACCCGGTGGCGGGGTGACACCGGGGAGCTGTTTTTT
TRBV20-1	TRBJ1-6	NA	few	CSARDRSQGRTLHF	TGCAGTGCTAGAGATAGGTCTCAAGGGAGGACCCTCCACTTT
TRBV5-1	TRBJ1-1	NA	few	CASSFARRRRPTMNTEAFF	TGCGCCAGCAGCTTTGCCCGGAGACGGAGGCCTACTATGAACACTGAAGCTTTCTTT
TRBV6-1	TRBJ2-5	NA	NA	CASRPWGGEAWVGETQYF	TGTGCCAGCCGGCCTTGGGGAGGAGAGGCTTGGGTAGGAGAGACCCAGTACTTC
TRBV6-2/TRBV6-3	TRBJ2-5	TRBD2	few	CASSYTLAGEETQYF	TGTGCCAGCAGTTACACTCTAGCGGGGGAGGAGACCCAGTACTTC
TRBV6-1	TRBJ2-5	NA	NA	CASSDDPGETQYF	TGTGCCAGCAGTGATGACCCGGGTGAGACCCAGTACTTC
TRBV7-2	TRBJ2-3	NA	NA	CASSFPQRAQYF	TGTGCCAGCAGCTTTCCTCAGAGAGCGCAGTATTTT
TRBV5-1	TRBJ2-3	NA	NA	CASSLERVRDTQYF	TGCGCCAGCAGCTTGGAACGGGTCCGAGATACGCAGTATTTT
TRBV5-1	TRBJ2-1	TRBD2	many	CASSLTSGGNEQFF	TGCGCCAGCAGCCTAACTAGCGGGGGTAATGAGCAGTTCTTC
TRBV4-3	TRBJ2-5	NA	few	CASSPGQGRGTQYF	TGCGCCAGCAGCCCGGGCCAGGGCAGGGGGACCCAGTACTTC
TRBV7-9	TRBJ1-2	NA	NA	CASQPKNRDGYTF	TGTGCCAGCCAACCCAAAAACAGGGATGGCTACACCTTC
TRBV7-9	TRBJ1-3	NA	NA	CASSQTAGNTIYF	TGTGCCAGCAGCCAAACAGCGGGAAACACCATATATTTT
TRBV4-1	TRBJ2-7	NA	NA	CASSQDGTWGGEQYF	TGCGCCAGCAGCCAAGACGGGACATGGGGAGGCGAGCAGTACTTC
TRBV7-9	TRBJ2-7	NA	few	CASRLLGYEQYF	TGTGCCAGCAGGCTGTTGGGGTACGAGCAGTACTTC
TRBV6-5	TRBJ2-1	NA	NA	CASLGLNEQFF	TGTGCCAGCCTCGGCCTCAATGAGCAGTTCTTC
TRBV4-3	TRBJ1-2	NA	few	CASSQESQYYGYTF	TGCGCCAGCAGCCAAGAAAGCCAGTACTATGGCTACACCTTC
TRBV5-1	TRBJ2-5	NA	many	CASRLGYRETQYF	TGCGCCAGCAGGCTTGGTTACCGGGAGACCCAGTACTTC
TRBV4-1	TRBJ1-2	NA	NA	CASSPGLGNYGYTF	TGCGCCAGCAGCCCCGGACTGGGAAACTATGGCTACACCTTC
TRBV7-9	TRBJ2-1	TRBD2	NA	CASSAGTSGGDEQFF	TGTGCCAGCAGCGCTGGGACTAGCGGGGGTGATGAGCAGTTCTTC
TRBV6-5	TRBJ1-6	NA	NA	CASSYGDSPLHF	TGTGCCAGCAGTTACGGCGATTCACCCCTCCACTTT
TRBV5-1	TRBJ2-2	NA	NA	CASSGTINTGELFF	TGCGCCAGCAGCGGGACAATTAACACCGGGGAGCTGTTTTTT
TRBV20-1	TRBJ2-3	NA	many	CSAPLEDSTDTQYF	TGCAGTGCTCCTCTGGAGGACAGCACAGATACGCAGTATTTT
TRBV25-1	TRBJ2-2	TRBD2	NA	CASSESPHSGGYTGELFF	TGTGCCAGCAGTGAATCCCCTCATAGCGGGGGCTACACCGGGGAGCTGTTTTTT
TRBV24-1	TRBJ1-5	NA	many	CATSDLNQPQHF	TGTGCCACCAGTGATTTAAATCAGCCCCAGCATTTT
TRBV7-9	TRBJ2-1	TRBD1	NA	CASGQGLDSDEQFF	TGTGCCAGCGGACAGGGTTTAGACTCCGATGAGCAGTTCTTC
TRBV6-2/TRBV6-3	TRBJ1-1	NA	few	CASSYFDTEAFF	TGTGCCAGCAGTTACTTCGACACTGAAGCTTTCTTT
TRBV2	TRBJ2-3	NA	many	CASSELDGIDTQYF	TGTGCCAGCAGTGAACTAGACGGAATAGATACGCAGTATTTT
TRBV11-2	TRBJ1-6	NA	NA	CASSWGRGERGSPLHF	TGTGCCAGCAGCTGGGGTCGGGGGGAACGCGGCTCACCCCTCCACTTT
TRBV3-1	TRBJ1-5	NA	NA	CASSQKGGGIQPQHF	TGTGCCAGCAGCCAGAAAGGGGGGGGGATTCAGCCCCAGCATTTT
TRBV3-1	TRBJ2-5	NA	few	CASSFTSSFACF	TGTGCCAGCAGTTTTACTAGCTCCTTCGCCTGCTTC
TRBV7-9	TRBJ1-2	TRBD1	NA	CASRSPGQGSGYTF	TGTGCCAGCAGGTCACCGGGACAGGGCAGCGGCTACACCTTC
TRBV7-3	TRBJ2-2	TRBD1	NA	CASSLGQVSNTGELFF	TGTGCCAGCAGCCTCGGACAGGTCTCTAACACCGGGGAGCTGTTTTTT
TRBV9	TRBJ1-4	NA	NA	CASSSQGGGEKLFF	TGTGCCAGCAGCTCACAAGGGGGAGGGGAAAAACTGTTTTTT
TRBV29-1	TRBJ2-5	NA	NA	CSVDRGQYQETQYF	TGCAGCGTTGACCGAGGGCAGTACCAAGAGACCCAGTACTTC
TRBV5-4	TRBJ2-7	TRBD1	few	CASSSPTGIEYF	TGTGCCAGCAGCTCCCCGACAGGGATAGAATACTTC
TRBV7-2	TRBJ2-3	NA	many	CASSRGPMGDTDTQYF	TGTGCCAGCAGCCGCGGGCCTATGGGAGACACAGATACGCAGTATTTT
TRBV28	TRBJ1-1	NA	NA	CASSRSELNTEAFF	TGTGCCAGCAGCCGAAGTGAACTGAACACTGAAGCTTTCTTT
TRBV5-6	TRBJ2-3	TRBD1	few	CASSWGQGPDTQYF	TGTGCCAGCAGCTGGGGACAGGGCCCAGATACGCAGTATTTT
TRBV4-3	TRBJ2-7	TRBD2	few	CASSQDRSFRTSSYEQYF	TGCGCCAGCAGCCAAGATCGCTCGTTTAGGACTAGCTCCTACGAGCAGTACTTC
TRBV5-6	TRBJ1-1	TRBD1	NA	CASSLARQGVNTEAFF	TGTGCCAGCAGCTTGGCCAGACAGGGGGTGAACACTGAAGCTTTCTTT
TRBV7-8	TRBJ2-3	TRBD2	NA	CASSTRQASGGRADTQYF	TGTGCCAGCAGCACAAGACAGGCTAGCGGGGGACGAGCGGATACGCAGTATTTT
TRBV7-9	TRBJ1-1	NA	NA	CASIDGNSAEAFF	TGTGCCAGCATCGATGGGAATTCGGCTGAAGCTTTCTTT
TRBV6-5	TRBJ1-2	NA	NA	CASRFGVAGGYTF	TGTGCCAGCAGATTCGGGGTTGCGGGGGGCTACACCTTC
TRBV18	TRBJ1-1	TRBD1	few	CASSQGQGAYTEAFF	TGTGCCAGCTCACAAGGACAGGGGGCTTATACTGAAGCTTTCTTT
TRBV10-2	TRBJ1-5	NA	NA	CASSESGRTGGNQPQHF	TGCGCCAGCAGTGAGTCGGGCCGCACCGGGGGAAATCAGCCCCAGCATTTT
TRBV7-9	TRBJ2-1	NA	many	CASSIFDNNEQFF	TGTGCCAGCAGCATATTCGACAACAATGAGCAGTTCTTC
TRBV3-2	TRBJ2-3	NA	few	CASSQDRGGPGTQYF	TGTGCCAGCAGCCAAGATAGGGGGGGTCCAGGTACGCAGTATTTT
TRBV19	TRBJ1-1	TRBD1	many	CASTDGTDRMNTEAFF	TGTGCCAGTACCGACGGGACAGACCGAATGAACACTGAAGCTTTCTTT
TRBV2	TRBJ1-1	TRBD1	NA	CASRDRMNTEAFF	TGTGCCAGCAGGGACAGGATGAACACTGAAGCTTTCTTT
TRBV28	TRBJ2-1	NA	few	CASSRRESSYNEQFF	TGTGCCAGCAGCCGTAGGGAGAGCTCCTACAATGAGCAGTTCTTC
TRBV6-5	TRBJ1-2	NA	NA	CASWGVGYTF	TGTGCCAGCTGGGGGGTCGGCTACACCTTC
TRBV5-1	TRBJ2-2	NA	few	CASSLGRPGELFF	TGCGCCAGCAGCTTGGGGCGGCCCGGGGAGCTGTTTTTT
TRBV29-1	TRBJ2-3	TRBD2	NA	CSVRKGGNTDTQYF	TGCAGCGTTCGGAAGGGAGGGAACACAGATACGCAGTATTTT
TRBV6-5	TRBJ1-3	NA	few	CASSYFSGNTIYF	TGTGCCAGCTCGTATTTCTCTGGAAACACCATATATTTT
TRBV5-6	TRBJ2-3	NA	NA	CASSRIQDTQYF	TGTGCAAGCAGCCGGATACAGGATACGCAGTATTTT
TRBV4-3	TRBJ1-1	NA	NA	CASSQDLSGNLNTEAFF	TGCGCCAGCAGCCAAGATCTTTCGGGAAATCTGAACACTGAAGCTTTCTTT